The clone carrying this T cell receptor (beta chain) was seen more than once but under ten times. Its antigen is currently unknown. These data belong to a study of T cells in Graves' hyperthyroidism and ophthalmopathy. Overall study findings and caveats: Model output signaled ophthalmopathy a median roughly 6 months ahead of onset.

V lost 1 base and J lost 1, with 10 bases in between. Germline V lookup: CDR1 SGHAT, CDR2 FQDESV (reference sequence). The CDR3 length is 16 residues. Template material for amplifying TCR beta CDR3 regions consisted of RNA transcripts. HTBI primers drove first-round RT-PCR of the TCR CDR3. MiXCR, applied by TCRdb to the multiplex PCR reads, yields one record per CDR3 protein. The data contain 530,000 or so distinct CDR3 sequences, approximately 25% of them singletons. Material: blood. This clonotype was obtained from a woman aged 30 to 39 with Graves' ophthalmopathy. J is TRBJ2-2 and V is TRBV11-1; D remains ambiguous. The CDR3 DNA reads TGTGCCAGCAGCTTAGTCGTTCCGGGGAACACCGGGGAGCTGTTTTTT. Translated: CASSLVVPGNTGELFF.